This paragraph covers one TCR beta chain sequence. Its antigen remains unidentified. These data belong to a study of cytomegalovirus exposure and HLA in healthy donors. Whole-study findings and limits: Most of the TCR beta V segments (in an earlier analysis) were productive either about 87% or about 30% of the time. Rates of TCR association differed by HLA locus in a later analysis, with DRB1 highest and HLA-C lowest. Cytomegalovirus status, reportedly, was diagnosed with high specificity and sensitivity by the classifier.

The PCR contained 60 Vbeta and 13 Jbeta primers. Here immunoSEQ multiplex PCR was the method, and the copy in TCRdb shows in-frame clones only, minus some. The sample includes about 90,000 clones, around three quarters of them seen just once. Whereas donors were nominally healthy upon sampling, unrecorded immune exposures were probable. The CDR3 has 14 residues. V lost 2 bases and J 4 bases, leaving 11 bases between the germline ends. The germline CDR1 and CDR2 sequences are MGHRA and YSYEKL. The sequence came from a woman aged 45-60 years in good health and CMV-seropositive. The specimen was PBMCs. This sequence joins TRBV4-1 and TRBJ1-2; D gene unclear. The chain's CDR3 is CASSQSSPVYGYTF. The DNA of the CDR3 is TGCGCCAGCAGCCAAAGTTCGCCGGTCTATGGCTACACCTTC.